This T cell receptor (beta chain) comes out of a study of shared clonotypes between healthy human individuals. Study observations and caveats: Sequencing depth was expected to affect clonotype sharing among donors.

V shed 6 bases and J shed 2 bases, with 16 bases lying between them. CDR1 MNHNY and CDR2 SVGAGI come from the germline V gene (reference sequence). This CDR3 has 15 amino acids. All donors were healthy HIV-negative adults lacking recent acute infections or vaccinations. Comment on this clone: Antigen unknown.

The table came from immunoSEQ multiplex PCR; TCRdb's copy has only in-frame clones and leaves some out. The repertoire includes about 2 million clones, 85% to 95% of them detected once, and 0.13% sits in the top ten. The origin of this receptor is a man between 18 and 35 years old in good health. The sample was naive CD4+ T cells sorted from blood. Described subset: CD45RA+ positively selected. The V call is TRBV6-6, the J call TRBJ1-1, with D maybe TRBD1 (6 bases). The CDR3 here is CASSHTDSLNTEAFF. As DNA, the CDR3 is TGTGCCAGCAGCCACACGGACAGCCTAAACACTGAAGCTTTCTTT.